A single sample gave rise to the 14 T cell receptor beta chains below, sequenced in a study of blood T cell repertoires in COVID-19 (TCRdb year 2020). Receptor amplification or capture employed the immunoSEQ multiplex PCR assay. Not all clones reach the TCRdb copy of this immuneACCESS table, which keeps in-frame sequences only. Checked studies attribute under half of the gap to unresolved V genes and leave the rest unexplained. For this sample the table gives 150,000 to 200,000 clones, of which more than 85% were detected only once. The ten largest clones capture around 2% of the sample. The source material was peripheral blood. The receptors were sampled from an older woman with COVID-19, enrolled during active disease.

The chain links TRBV7-9 to TRBJ2-1; 10 bases align to TRBD2. Germline V gene sequence: CDR1 SEHNR, CDR2 FQNEAQ (reference sequence). The V and J ends lost 5 bases and 2 bases, in that order; junction bases with no gene match: 9. The CDR3 covers 17 residues. CDR3 sequence reads: CASSPGASGGPYNEQFF. The CDR3 coding sequence is TGTGCCAGCAGCCCCGGAGCTAGCGGGGGCCCCTACAATGAGCAGTTCTTC.

This clone was picked up one time. The CDR3 sequence is CASSSQAISGNTIYF. CDR3 bases: TGCGCCAGCAGCTCGCAGGCGATCTCTGGAAACACCATATATTTT. The rearrangement joins TRBV5-1 to TRBJ1-3; D gene uncertain. Per the germline V gene, CDR1 is SGHRS and CDR2 is YFSETQ. CDR3 length equals 15 residues. The ends were cut back, 3 bases at V and 0 bases at J, with 10 bases in the middle.

The rearrangement uses TRBV11-2 and TRBJ1-3; D gene ambiguous. The ends were cut back, 4 bases at V and 1 base at J, with 14 bases in the middle. Germline lookup yields CDR1 SGHAT and CDR2 FQNNGV. The CDR3 length is 16 residues. In nucleotides, the CDR3 is TGTGCCAGCAGCTCCCCGTCGACGGGATCTGGAAACACCATATATTTT. This codes for CASSSPSTGSGNTIYF.

The chain links TRBV24-1 to TRBJ1-5, with a weak D call TRBD1 (6 bases). In germline, CDR1 is KGHDR, CDR2 SFDVKD. Trimming took 0 bases from V and 3 from J, leaving 17 bases between them. The CDR3 sequence is 18 residues long. CDR3 sequence (DNA): TGTGCCACCAGTGATTTGCCCCTCAGCAGGGGACCCAATCAGCCCCAGCATTTT. It specifies CATSDLPLSRGPNQPQHF.

This chain uses TRBV4-1 with TRBJ2-1; 16 nucleotides align to TRBD2. The length of the CDR3 is 21 residues. V was clipped by 4 bases and J by 1 base; unmatched bases: 13. The germline V gene encodes CDR1 MGHRA and CDR2 YSYEKL. The CDR3 reads CASSPSGGTSGGAGSYNEQFF. CDR3 DNA sequence: TGCGCCAGCAGCCCGTCAGGCGGGACTAGCGGGGGGGCCGGTTCCTACAATGAGCAGTTCTTC.

This chain joins TRBV5-1 and TRBJ1-3; TRBD1 is a possible D gene (6 bases). Germline CDR1 is SGHRS and CDR2 is YFSETQ. Trimming left V 0 bases short and J 3 bases short, with 10 bases between. This CDR3 has 15 residues. In DNA, the CDR3 is TGCGCCAGCAGCTTGGATCAGGGGCTTGGAAACACCATATATTTT. It is translated as CASSLDQGLGNTIYF.

This clone was detected only once. The V and J genes are TRBV25-1 and TRBJ1-4, with unresolved D. V lost 10 bases and J 10 bases, leaving 19 bases between the germline ends. Germline-derived CDR1 and CDR2 are MGHDK and SYGVNS. The CDR3 spans 13 residues. The CDR3, as DNA: TGTGCCACCGCTGAAGCGGCAGGAGGAAAACTGTTTTTT. It translates to CATAEAAGGKLFF.

V gene TRBV11-3 combines with J gene TRBJ2-1; TRBD1 is a possible D gene (5 bases). Trimming took off 1 base at V and 5 bases at J, with 15 bases between the two ends. This CDR3 region has 16 residues. From germline, CDR1 is SGHNT and CDR2 YENEEA. DNA of the CDR3: TGTGCCAGCAGCTTAGGATTTTGGGGCCGAAACAATGAGCAGTTCTTC. Its translation is CASSLGFWGRNNEQFF. Full variable domain (missing parts from reference TRBV11-3 and TRBJ2-1): EAGVVQSPRYKIIEKKQPVAFWCNPISGHNTLYWYLQNLGQGPELLIRYENEEAVDDSQLPKDRFSAERLKGVDSTLKIQPAELGDSAVYLCASSLGFWGRNNEQFFGPGTRLTVL.

In its sample, this clone was seen a few times. The V gene is TRBV6-2 or TRBV6-3, the J gene TRBJ2-7; D ambiguous. V lost 4 bases, J lost 4 bases, and 20 bases lay in between. The germline V gene encodes CDR1 MNHEY and CDR2 SVGEGT. This CDR3 is built from 16 residues. DNA of the CDR3: TGTGCCAGCAGTTCCCCCCGAGGAAGAGGATATTACGAGCAGTACTTC. It yields the protein CASSSPRGRGYYEQYF.

There are a few counts of this clone. The chain employs TRBV6-5 and TRBJ2-5; 8 bases are shared with TRBD1. The CDR3 length is 13 residues. The germline CDR1 and CDR2 sequences are MNHEY and SVGAGI. The ends lost 7 bases at V and 5 bases at J; junction bases unmatched: 6. The CDR3 DNA sequence: TGTGCCAGCAACCGACAGGGGAGCGAGACCCAGTACTTC. Translated, it gives CASNRQGSETQYF.

J is TRBJ2-7 and V is TRBV25-1; 8 nucleotides line up with TRBD1. Germline V gene data show CDR1 as MGHDK and CDR2 as SYGVNS. V shed 3 bases and J 2 bases; nucleotides not matched to a gene: 6. This CDR3 has 15 residues. This chain's CDR3 is CASSEPGTGAYEQYF. CDR3 nucleotide sequence: TGTGCCAGCAGTGAGCCCGGGACAGGCGCCTACGAGCAGTACTTC.

The V call is TRBV9, the J call TRBJ1-5; D gene uncertain. This CDR3 spans 15 amino acids. The V end was cut by 0 bases, the J end by 3 bases, with 10 bases between. Germline CDR1 is SGDLS and CDR2 is YYNGEE. CDR3 residues: CASSVAMGINQPQHF. The CDR3 nucleotides read TGTGCCAGCAGCGTAGCTATGGGCATCAATCAGCCCCAGCATTTT.

The DNA for the CDR3 is TGTGCCAGCAGCGTTAATCCGGGACAAAATGAAAAACTGTTTTTT. Translation gives CASSVNPGQNEKLFF. This chain joins TRBV2 and TRBJ1-4; possibly TRBD1 for D (6 bases). The CDR3 extends over 15 amino acids. V lost 6 bases and J 5 bases, leaving 16 bases between the germline ends. Per germline, CDR1 SNHLY and CDR2 FYNNEI. Supplemented by reference TRBV2 and TRBJ1-4, the full variable domain reads EPEVTQTPSHQVTQMGQEVILRCVPISNHLYFYWYRQILGQKVEFLVSFYNNEISEKSEIFDDQFSVERPDGSNFTLKIRSTKLEDSAMYFCASSVNPGQNEKLFFGSGTQLSVL.

The genes are TRBV6-6 and TRBJ2-3; 8 bases align to TRBD2. The CDR3 has 13 residues. The trim removed 8 bases at V and 2 bases at J, leaving 3 bases unmatched. Germline CDR1 reads MNHNY; CDR2 reads SVGAGI (reference sequence). Here the CDR3 DNA reads TGTGCCAGCGGGACTAGAAACACAGATACGCAGTATTTT. It encodes CASGTRNTDTQYF.